Below, 24 T cell receptor beta chains from the same sample are listed, as sequenced in a study of Graves' ophthalmopathy and Graves' hyperthyroidism. Amplification targeted the TCR beta CDR3 regions, with RNA transcripts as the source material. First-round RT-PCR with HTBI primers preceded a second-round multiplex PCR. TCRdb re-called the multiplex PCR reads with MiXCR, one entry per CDR3 protein. The sample yields 200,000 to 300,000 distinct CDR3 sequences, 45% to 55% seen once. Sample: peripheral blood. The receptor source for this set is an adult man with Graves' ophthalmopathy.

This clonotype was picked up a small number of times. This chain links TRBV24-1 with TRBJ2-7, with D hard to call. The V gene's germline CDR1 is KGHDR and CDR2 SFDVKD. V was clipped by 12 bases and J by 3 bases, with 14 bases between them. The CDR3 is made up of 12 amino acids. The CDR3 protein is CAATLPSYEQYF. CDR3 coding DNA: TGTGCCGCCACCCTTCCGAGCTACGAGCAGTACTTC.

This clonotype was found a few times. This chain uses TRBV19 with TRBJ2-7; D is possibly TRBD2 (5 bases). Germline V gene lookup returns CDR1 LNHDA and CDR2 SQIVND (reference sequence). V shed 1 base and J shed 0 bases, with 7 bases lying between them. This CDR3 contains 14 residues. The CDR3 nucleotides read TGTGCCAGTAGTATAGCGGGGAGCTCCTACGAGCAGTACTTC. Translation: CASSIAGSSYEQYF.

A few counts support this clonotype. The chain combines TRBV5-1 with TRBJ2-7; D may match TRBD1 or TRBD2 (5 bases each). The germline V gene has CDR1 SGHRS and CDR2 YFSETQ. Trimming shortened V by 1 base and J by 5 bases, and 10 bases separated the two germline ends. The length of the CDR3 is 13 residues. CDR3 region: CASSLTGRDEQYF. In DNA, the CDR3 is TGCGCCAGCAGCTTGACGGGGCGGGACGAGCAGTACTTC.

This clonotype showed up just a few times. The V and J genes are TRBV12-3 or TRBV12-4 and TRBJ2-7; TRBD2 matches at 9 bases. The CDR3 is made up of 14 amino acids. The V segment lost 7 bases and the J segment 5 bases; nucleotides outside the gene matches: 9. CDR3 sequence (DNA): TGTGCCAGCATGGGGGCGGGAGGGCCCGACGAGCAGTACTTC. Residues: CASMGAGGPDEQYF.

This clonotype was seen more than once but under ten times. The genes are TRBV15 and TRBJ1-4; a weak D match, TRBD1 (5 bases). CDR1 is LNHNV, CDR2 YYDKDF, per germline (reference sequence). The V gene lost 3 bases and the J gene lost 6 bases, with 11 bases spanning the gap. The CDR3 extends over 14 amino acids. CDR3 DNA sequence: TGTGCCACCAGCAGGGGGGTCTTCCATGAAAAACTGTTTTTT. Its translation: CATSRGVFHEKLFF.

This chain connects TRBV24-1 to TRBJ2-5, with D hard to call. Trimming took 5 bases from V and 5 from J, leaving 5 bases between them. Germline CDR1 reads KGHDR; CDR2 reads SFDVKD. The CDR3 loop spans 11 amino acids. DNA for the CDR3: TGTGCCACCAGTGTGGGCGAGACCCAGTACTTC. Translated: CATSVGETQYF.

The chain combines TRBV2 with TRBJ1-2; tentative D call: TRBD1 (5 bases). V lost 6 bases to trimming and J lost 7 bases, with 15 bases between them. Germline values: CDR1 SNHLY, CDR2 FYNNEI. This CDR3 contains 13 residues. CDR3 sequence: CASRSRGVGGYTF. CDR3 nucleotide sequence: TGTGCCAGCAGGAGCCGGGGGGTAGGTGGCTACACCTTC.

This clonotype turned up a few times. The chain combines TRBV5-1 with TRBJ2-7; tentative D call: TRBD2 (6 bases). The length of the CDR3 is 14 residues. CDR1 SGHRS and CDR2 YFSETQ come from the germline V gene. V lost 6 bases, J lost 3 bases, and 16 bases lay in between. The CDR3, as DNA: TGCGCCAGCACCTGGCGGGGTAGCAGCTACGAGCAGTACTTC. The encoded protein is CASTWRGSSYEQYF.

This chain uses TRBV29-1 with TRBJ2-7, with D perhaps assigned TRBD1 or TRBD2 (5 bases each). The CDR3 length is 15 residues. V lost 0 bases, J lost 0 bases, and 12 bases lay in between. Germline lookup yields CDR1 SQVTM and CDR2 ANQGSEA. CDR3 nucleotides: TGCAGCGTTGAAGATCGTGGGGGTCCCTCCTACGAGCAGTACTTC. Translated: CSVEDRGGPSYEQYF.

This clonotype was counted a few times. J is TRBJ1-2 and V is TRBV11-2; D gene ambiguous. Germline V gene sequence: CDR1 SGHAT, CDR2 FQNNGV. V was trimmed by 3 bases and J by 3 bases, leaving 11 bases between them. This CDR3 region has 14 residues. The CDR3 nucleotides read TGTGCCAGCAGCTTCCAGCCCGGGGACTATGGCTACACCTTC. This gives the protein CASSFQPGDYGYTF.

This rearrangement joins TRBV9 to TRBJ1-6; D unresolved. Germline loops: CDR1 SGDLS, CDR2 YYNGEE. Trimming pared 5 bases from V and 8 bases from J, leaving 20 bases between. The CDR3 extends over 16 amino acids. CDR3 nucleotides: TGTGCCAGCAGTTACTCGTACGGCCAAAGGGATTCACCCCTCCACTTT. Its translation: CASSYSYGQRDSPLHF.

V gene TRBV19 combines with J gene TRBJ1-4; D might be TRBD1 (6 bases). With 6 bases removed from V and 1 base from J, the gap between germline ends came to 12 bases. This CDR3 is 15 amino acids long. The germline CDR1 and CDR2 sequences are LNHDA and SQIVND (reference sequence). CDR3 residues: CASRRQAETNEKLFF. DNA for the CDR3: TGTGCCAGTAGAAGACAGGCGGAAACTAATGAAAAACTGTTTTTT.

The rearrangement links TRBV15 to TRBJ2-7; D is ambiguous. V shed 6 bases and J shed 2 bases, with 14 bases lying between them. Germline V gene data show CDR1 as LNHNV and CDR2 as YYDKDF (reference sequence). The CDR3 runs to 14 residues. CDR3: CATRDLDGPYEQYF. CDR3 sequence (DNA): TGTGCCACCAGGGATTTGGACGGACCCTACGAGCAGTACTTC.

A few counts support this clonotype. The CDR3 end shows no conserved phenylalanine or tryptophan, and so a read error is likely. It is unclear where the CDR3 begins or ends on the DNA, so no DNA is shown, and the CDR3 is as TCRdb lists it. The chain uses TRBV9 and TRBJ1-6; TRBD1 is taken as the D call from the table, unchecked against the DNA. The CDR3 has 11 residues if both end residues are counted. CDR1 and CDR2 from the germline V gene are SGDLS and YYNGEE. The CDR3 spells CASSPSGTANY.

This clonotype has at least ten counts. The chain links TRBV10-2 to TRBJ1-4; perhaps TRBD1 as D (6 bases). This CDR3 is 13 amino acids long. Trimming removed 7 bases from V and 5 bases from J, with 11 bases in between. CDR1 and CDR2 from the germline V gene are WSHSY and SAAADI. The CDR3 region is CASTRTANEKLFF. The DNA for the CDR3 is TGCGCCAGCACTAGGACAGCGAATGAAAAACTGTTTTTT.

This clonotype was picked up one time. This chain links TRBV30 with TRBJ1-1; D is uncertain. The CDR3 totals 14 residues. The V end lost 5 bases, the J end lost 0 bases, and 13 bases lay between the germline ends. In germline, CDR1 is GTSNPN, CDR2 SVGIG (reference sequence). The CDR3 protein is CAWCSLSMNTEAFF. CDR3 sequence (DNA): TGTGCCTGGTGCTCCCTCAGCATGAACACTGAAGCTTTCTTT.

This clonotype was recorded at least ten times. V usage is TRBV5-6 and J usage is TRBJ2-7, with 12 bases that match TRBD2. Germline values: CDR1 SGHDT, CDR2 YYEEEE. This CDR3 comprises 14 residues. Losses at the gene ends were 3 bases for V and 7 bases for J; bases not matched to a gene: 5. CDR3 coding DNA: TGTGCCAGCAGCTGGACTAGCGGGGCCCGGGAGCAGTACTTC. As protein: CASSWTSGAREQYF.

J is TRBJ1-4 and V is TRBV2; 7 nucleotides align to TRBD1. Looked up from germline, CDR1 is SNHLY and CDR2 is FYNNEI. The ends lost 7 bases at V and 8 bases at J; junction bases unmatched: 4. This CDR3 has 12 amino acids. The CDR3 sequence is CASISGGEKLFF. Written as DNA, the CDR3 is TGTGCCAGCATATCAGGGGGAGAAAAACTGTTTTTT.

In this sample, this clonotype turned up a few times. The gene calls are TRBV29-1 and TRBJ2-5; TRBD2 matches at 13 bases. Germline values: CDR1 SQVTM, CDR2 ANQGSEA. The CDR3 runs to 14 residues. V was pared by 5 bases and J by 4 bases, with 4 bases of the junction left unmatched. In DNA, the CDR3 is TGCAGCGTTACTAGCGGGGGGGCCGGAGAGACCCAGTACTTC. Encoded protein: CSVTSGGAGETQYF. Supplemented by reference TRBV29-1 and TRBJ2-5, the full variable domain reads SAVISQKPSRDICQRGTSLTIQCQVDSQVTMMFWYRQQPGQSLTLIATANQGSEATYESGFVIDKFPISRPNLTFSTLTVSNMSPEDSSIYLCSVTSGGAGETQYFGPGTRLLVL.

This clonotype showed up just once. The chain joins TRBV6-2 or TRBV6-3 to TRBJ2-6; D gene unclear. Germline V gene lookup returns CDR1 MNHEY and CDR2 SVGEGT. The CDR3 is made up of 19 amino acids. V was clipped by 5 bases and J by 0 bases, with 20 bases between them. The CDR3 loop is CASSESLSLRRSGANVLTF. In nucleotides, the CDR3 is TGTGCCAGCAGTGAAAGTTTGTCGCTGCGCCGCTCTGGGGCCAACGTCCTGACTTTC.

The chain couples TRBV4-1 to TRBJ1-2; D unclear. Germline V gene lookup returns CDR1 MGHRA and CDR2 YSYEKL. Trimming took off 0 bases at V and 8 bases at J, with 13 bases between the two ends. The CDR3 is 14 residues long. CDR3 nucleotide sequence: TGCGCCAGCAGCCAAGATGGGCCGGGAGGGGGCTACACCTTC. Protein product: CASSQDGPGGGYTF.

This clonotype was found once. The V call is TRBV4-1, the J call TRBJ1-1; no clear D. The CDR3 consists of 12 residues. CDR1 is MGHRA and CDR2 is YSYEKL in the germline V gene. V was shortened by 4 bases and J by 6 bases, with 9 bases between the two germline ends. As DNA, the CDR3 is TGCGCCAGCAGCCTAAGTTACGCTGAAGCTTTCTTT. This translates into CASSLSYAEAFF.

This clonotype has just a few counts. The CDR3 protein is CATSRDHQGSSYEQYF. CDR3 coding DNA: TGTGCCACCAGCAGAGATCACCAGGGGTCGTCCTACGAGCAGTACTTC. The V call is TRBV15, the J call TRBJ2-7, with a weak D call TRBD1 (6 bases). Germline CDR1 reads LNHNV; CDR2 reads YYDKDF (reference sequence). V shed 0 bases and J shed 1 base, with 13 bases lying between them. The CDR3 sequence is 16 residues long.

This clonotype was recorded at least ten times. This chain's CDR3 is CASRSGGGARGYTF. The CDR3 DNA follows: TGTGCCAGTAGGAGCGGTGGGGGGGCAAGGGGCTACACCTTC. The chain joins TRBV19 to TRBJ1-2, with a weak D call TRBD1 (6 bases). This CDR3 has 14 amino acids. V gave up 6 bases and J gave up 8 bases, with 19 bases separating them. Germline V gene lookup returns CDR1 LNHDA and CDR2 SQIVND (reference sequence).